These 5 T cell receptor beta chains share one sample of origin, sequenced in a study of HIV-infected children after antiretroviral therapy interruption. RNA-based 3' RACE libraries used unique molecular identifiers. TCRdb recomputed calls from the 3' RACE reads with MiXCR, one row per CDR3 protein. This sample has about 89,000 distinct CDR3 sequences, with 5.5% to 8.5% found just once. Treatment indicated: PENTA 11 planned treatment interruption arm or continuous ART arm. The sample consisted of CD45RA+ CD4+ T cells from PBMCs, pooled from several time points, taken from a donor given antiretroviral therapy, either interrupted or continuous. Subset noted: naive CD4+ CD45RA+ CD45RO- T cells. The receptors derive from a pool of human donors with HIV.

This clonotype was counted between two and nine times. This chain links TRBV12-2 with TRBJ1-5; TRBD1, as called in the table, went unchecked against the DNA. TRBV12-2 corresponds to a pseudogene. This CDR3 spans 16 amino acids. The CDR3 bases are TGTGCAAGTCGCTTACCCGGGACAGGGAGCAATCAGCCCCAGCATTTT. Its protein product is CASRLPGTGSNQPQHF.

In its sample, this clonotype was seen many times. The chain uses TRBV12-3 or TRBV12-4 and TRBJ2-1, with 8 positions matching TRBD1. The J segment lost 9 bases and the V segment lost 1 base, leaving 11 bases of the junction unmatched. The CDR3 covers 16 residues. The CDR3 DNA reads TGTGCCAGCAGTTTAGGGCCCGACAGGGGAGAGGTTGAGCAGTTCTTC. This codes for CASSLGPDRGEVEQFF.

Ten or more counts support this clonotype. The CDR3 DNA sequence: TGTGCCAGCAGGCCATACACGGTATTGAACACTGAAGCTTTCTTT. This gives the protein CASRPYTVLNTEAFF. The chain carries TRBV2 and TRBJ1-1; no definite D call. The V gene lost 6 bases and the J gene lost 0 bases, with 14 bases spanning the gap. Germline CDR1 is SNHLY and CDR2 is FYNNEI. There are 15 residues in the CDR3.

This clonotype was found many times. V and J are TRBV11-2 and TRBJ2-3; the D is unclear. The CDR3 is 12 amino acids. V was cut by 5 bases and J by 3 bases, with 6 bases left in between. Germline-derived CDR1 and CDR2 are SGHAT and FQNNGV. The CDR3 loop reads CASSLGTDTQYF. The CDR3 nucleotides read TGTGCCAGCAGCCTAGGGACAGATACGCAGTATTTT.

This chain links TRBV2 with TRBJ2-7; 7 nucleotides align to TRBD1. Losses at the gene ends were 6 bases for V and 2 bases for J; bases not matched to a gene: 4. CDR1 is SNHLY and CDR2 is FYNNEI in the germline V gene. The CDR3 extends over 13 amino acids. This CDR3 reads CASSEGQPYEQYF. The DNA of the CDR3 is TGTGCCAGCAGCGAGGGACAGCCCTACGAGCAGTACTTC.